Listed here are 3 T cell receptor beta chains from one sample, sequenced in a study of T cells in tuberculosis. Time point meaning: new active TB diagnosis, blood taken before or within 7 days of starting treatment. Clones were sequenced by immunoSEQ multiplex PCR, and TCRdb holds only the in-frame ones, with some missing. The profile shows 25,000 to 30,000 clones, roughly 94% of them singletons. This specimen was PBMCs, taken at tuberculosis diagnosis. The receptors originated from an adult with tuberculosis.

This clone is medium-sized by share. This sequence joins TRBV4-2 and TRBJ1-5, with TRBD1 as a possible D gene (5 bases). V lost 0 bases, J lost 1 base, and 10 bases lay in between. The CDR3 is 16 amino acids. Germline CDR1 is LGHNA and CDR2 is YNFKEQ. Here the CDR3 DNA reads TGTGCCAGCAGCCAAGATGGGGCGGCAAGCAATCAGCCCCAGCATTTT. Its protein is CASSQDGAASNQPQHF.

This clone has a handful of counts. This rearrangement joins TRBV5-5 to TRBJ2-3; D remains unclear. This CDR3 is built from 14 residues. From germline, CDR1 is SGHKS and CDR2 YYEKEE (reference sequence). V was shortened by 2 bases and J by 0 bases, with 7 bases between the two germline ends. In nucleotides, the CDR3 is TGTGCCAGCAGCTTACAAATGAGCACAGATACGCAGTATTTT. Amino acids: CASSLQMSTDTQYF. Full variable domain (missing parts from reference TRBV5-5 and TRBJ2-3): DAGVTQSPTHLIKTRGQQVTLRCSPISGHKSVSWYQQVLGQGPQFIFQYYEKEERGRGNFPDRFSARQFPNYSSELNVNALLLGDSALYLCASSLQMSTDTQYFGPGTRLTVL.

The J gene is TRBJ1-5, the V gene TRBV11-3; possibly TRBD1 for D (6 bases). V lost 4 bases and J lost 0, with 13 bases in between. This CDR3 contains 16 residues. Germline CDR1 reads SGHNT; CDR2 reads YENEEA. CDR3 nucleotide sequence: TGTGCCAGCAGCTGCCGGGACAAATATAGCAATCAGCCCCAGCATTTT. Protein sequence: CASSCRDKYSNQPQHF.